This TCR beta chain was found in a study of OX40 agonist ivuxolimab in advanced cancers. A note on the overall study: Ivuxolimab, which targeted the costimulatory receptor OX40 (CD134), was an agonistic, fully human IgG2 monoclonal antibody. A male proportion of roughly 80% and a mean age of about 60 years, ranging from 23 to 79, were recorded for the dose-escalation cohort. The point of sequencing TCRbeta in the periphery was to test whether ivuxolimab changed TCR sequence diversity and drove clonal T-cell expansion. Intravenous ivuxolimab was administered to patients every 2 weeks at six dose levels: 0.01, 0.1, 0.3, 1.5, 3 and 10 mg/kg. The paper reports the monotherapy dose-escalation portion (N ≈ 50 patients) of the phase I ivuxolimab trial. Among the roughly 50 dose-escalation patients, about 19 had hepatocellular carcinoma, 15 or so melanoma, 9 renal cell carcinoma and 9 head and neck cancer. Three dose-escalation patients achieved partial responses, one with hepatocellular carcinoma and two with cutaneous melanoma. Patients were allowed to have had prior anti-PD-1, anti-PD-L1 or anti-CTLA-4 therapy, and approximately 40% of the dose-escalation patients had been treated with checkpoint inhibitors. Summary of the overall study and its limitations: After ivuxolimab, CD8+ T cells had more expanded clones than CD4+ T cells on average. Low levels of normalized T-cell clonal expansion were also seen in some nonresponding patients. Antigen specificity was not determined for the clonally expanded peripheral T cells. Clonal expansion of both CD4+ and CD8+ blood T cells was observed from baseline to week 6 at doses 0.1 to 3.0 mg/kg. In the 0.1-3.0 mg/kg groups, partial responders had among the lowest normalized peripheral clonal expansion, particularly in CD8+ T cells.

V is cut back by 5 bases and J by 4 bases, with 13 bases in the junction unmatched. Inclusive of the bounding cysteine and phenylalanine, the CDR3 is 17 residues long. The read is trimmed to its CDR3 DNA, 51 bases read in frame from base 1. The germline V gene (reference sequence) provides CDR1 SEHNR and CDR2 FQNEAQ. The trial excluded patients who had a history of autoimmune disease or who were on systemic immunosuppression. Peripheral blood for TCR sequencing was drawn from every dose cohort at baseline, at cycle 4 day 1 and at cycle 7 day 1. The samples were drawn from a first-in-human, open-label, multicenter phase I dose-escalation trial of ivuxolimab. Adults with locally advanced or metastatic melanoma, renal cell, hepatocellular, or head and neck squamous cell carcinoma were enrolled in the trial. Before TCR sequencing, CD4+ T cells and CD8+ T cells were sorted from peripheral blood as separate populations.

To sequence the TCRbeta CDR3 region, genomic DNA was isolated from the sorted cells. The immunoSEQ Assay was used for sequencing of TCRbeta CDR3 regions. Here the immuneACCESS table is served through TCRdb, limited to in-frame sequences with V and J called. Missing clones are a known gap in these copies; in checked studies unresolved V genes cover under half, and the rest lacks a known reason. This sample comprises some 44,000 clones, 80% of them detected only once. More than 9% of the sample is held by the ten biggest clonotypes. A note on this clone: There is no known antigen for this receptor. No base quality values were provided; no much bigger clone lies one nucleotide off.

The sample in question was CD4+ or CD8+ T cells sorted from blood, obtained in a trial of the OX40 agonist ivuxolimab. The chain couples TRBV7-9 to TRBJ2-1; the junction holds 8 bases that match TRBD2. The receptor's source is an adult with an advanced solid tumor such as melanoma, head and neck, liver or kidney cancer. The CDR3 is CASSDSGAAQAYNEQFF. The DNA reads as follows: TGTGCCAGCAGCGATAGCGGGGCGGCACAGGCGTACAATGAGCAGTTCTTC.